A selection of T cell receptor beta chains follows, all from one sample in a study of blood T cells in healthy people across ages. TCRdb ran MiXCR on the 5' RACE reads and lists one entry per CDR3 protein. Of fewer than 1 million distinct CDR3 sequences in the sample, under 45% were seen once. Specimen: blood. The receptors derive from a man in his 60s in good health. The CDR3 runs from the conserved cysteine through the conserved F or W. A D gene is named only where the DNA matches it firmly. Rows may omit the clone size; those that give it use once, few, many or a size class.

clone_size	d_call	v_call	j_call	cdr3_aa	cdr3_nt
NA	NA	TRBV6-6	TRBJ2-3	CASRATSTDTRYF	TGTGCCAGCAGGGCTACTAGCACAGATACGCGGTATTTT
NA	NA	TRBV2	TRBJ2-1	CASRDYSSYNEQFF	TGTGCCAGCAGAGACTACAGCTCCTACAATGAGCAGTTCTTC
few	TRBD2	TRBV7-8	TRBJ2-5	CASSSAGTSLPETQYF	TGTGCCAGCAGCAGCGCCGGGACTAGCCTCCCGGAGACCCAGTACTTC
NA	NA	TRBV7-2	TRBJ1-2	CASSLWGQSNYGYTF	TGTGCCAGCAGCTTATGGGGGCAGTCTAACTATGGCTACACCTTC
few	NA	TRBV7-9	TRBJ2-1	CASSLFDHQFF	TGTGCCAGCAGCTTATTCGACCATCAGTTCTTC
NA	NA	TRBV9	TRBJ1-1	CASSVGGEGTEAFF	TGTGCCAGCAGCGTAGGGGGTGAAGGCACTGAAGCTTTCTTT
few	NA	TRBV6-2/TRBV6-3	TRBJ2-1	CASSYPNHNEQFF	TGTGCCAGCAGTTACCCGAACCACAATGAGCAGTTCTTC
few	TRBD1	TRBV5-4	TRBJ2-7	CASSRRGTGRSYEQYF	TGTGCCAGCAGCCGACGAGGGACAGGGCGCTCCTACGAGCAGTACTTC
NA	NA	TRBV15	TRBJ2-1	CATSRASGGWGGNEQFF	TGTGCCACCAGCAGAGCCTCCGGGGGTTGGGGAGGCAATGAGCAGTTCTTC
NA	NA	TRBV7-2	TRBJ1-1	CASSFVGTSTEAFF	TGTGCCAGCAGCTTCGTAGGGACGAGCACTGAAGCTTTCTTT
NA	NA	TRBV7-8	TRBJ2-6	CASSNFPGRGTVRSGANVLTF	TGTGCCAGCAGCAATTTTCCCGGACGGGGGACAGTTCGATCTGGGGCCAACGTCCTGACTTTC
NA	TRBD1	TRBV9	TRBJ2-5	CASSVASGTGEETQYF	TGTGCCAGCAGCGTAGCCTCCGGGACAGGGGAAGAGACCCAGTACTTC
NA	TRBD2	TRBV7-2	TRBJ2-3	CTSSWGLDLDTQYF	TGTACCAGCAGTTGGGGACTAGATCTAGATACGCAGTATTTT
few	TRBD1	TRBV15	TRBJ1-6	CATSRGDRGNSPLHF	TGTGCCACCAGCAGAGGGGACAGGGGTAATTCACCCCTCCACTTT
NA	NA	TRBV9	TRBJ1-6	CASSRDTNSPLHF	TGTGCCAGCAGTAGGGATACAAATTCACCCCTCCACTTT
NA	NA	TRBV12-3/TRBV12-4	TRBJ1-1	CASSLLSTEAFF	TGTGCCAGCAGTTTACTTAGCACTGAAGCTTTCTTT
few	TRBD1	TRBV25-1	TRBJ1-2	CASSEGRGGNYGYTF	TGTGCCAGCAGTGAAGGCAGGGGGGGAAACTATGGCTACACCTTC
many	NA	TRBV9	TRBJ2-1	CASSVADANMGNEQFF	TGTGCCAGCAGCGTAGCGGACGCCAACATGGGTAATGAGCAGTTCTTC
NA	NA	TRBV20-1	TRBJ2-5	CSARDKSRASNQETQYF	TGCAGTGCTAGAGATAAGTCCCGGGCTTCCAACCAAGAGACCCAGTACTTC